This T cell receptor (beta chain) is drawn from a study of shared clonotypes between healthy human individuals (dated by TCRdb to about 2020). For context, the study as a whole: A couple of women and a few men aged 18 to 49 years were included in the cohort. For each donor, CD4 naive and CD4 memory were each run on three plates, CD8 naive on two plates, and CD8 memory on one plate. To estimate repertoire size and how much clonotype sharing occurs between individuals, the study deeply sequenced the blood TCR repertoires of five healthy adults. Different laboratories and diverse techniques were used to prepare libraries and sequence TCR repertoires, to increase sequencing depth and limit assay-specific biases. Per donor, leukapheresis produced somewhere between about 0.8 and 9 billion PBMCs.

TCR CDR3 regions were amplified from genomic DNA by multiplex PCR using the deep immunoSEQ assay. Extracted genomic DNA from each cell subset was spread evenly across all wells of several immunoSEQ 96-well plates, with each plate serving as a replicate. For sorted subsets, roughly 200 ng genomic DNA, equal to some 28,000 T cell genomes, was loaded into each replicate PCR. The purified libraries were quantified using a Qubit 3.0 fluorometer, sized with a Bioanalyzer 2100, and then quantified again using the KAPA Library Quantification kit. Every immunoSEQ 96-well plate was sequenced on a dedicated single-read 150-cycle Illumina NextSeq 550 flow cell. Concerning the study's data processing: Because only junctional sequences without quality scores were contained in the immunoSEQ output, filtering matching that applied to full-length reads could not be performed. Sequences were annotated with PyIR, a Python wrapper for IgBLAST v1.9, using IMGT germline references to assign V/J genes and CDR3. Any read was removed if the V/J assignment was weak (E-value above 1e-6), the CDR3 was missing, or the read contained stop codons, out-of-frame junctions, or ambiguous translated residues. A V3J clonotype was defined by an identical inferred V gene, J gene, and CDR3 amino acid sequence. To compute the percentage overlap between repertoires, the number of shared unique clonotypes was divided by the size of the smaller repertoire. Repertoire richness was assessed with RTK rarefaction, the Chao1 estimator, and Recon v2.1 estimates of unobserved clonotypes. OLGA was used to compute generation probabilities for all TCRbeta clonotypes that the gDNA method yielded from a handful of donors. TCRdb holds this immuneACCESS table with in-frame rearrangements only. Some clones are missing; in checked studies, unresolved V genes explain under half, and the rest has no known cause. The DNA was the basis for D and trimming; V, J and clone size are from that table. Across this sample there are 950,000 to 1,100,000 clones, with around 78% seen only once. Together, the top ten hold more than 0.55% of the sample.

Healthy HIV-negative adults with no recently reported acute infections or vaccinations were included as donors. Only Caucasian adults living in Nashville, Tennessee, USA were represented among the donors. CD4+ T cells were enriched by magnetic negative selection; naive cells were then positively selected on CD45RA, and the negative fraction formed the memory subset. Blood was collected by leukapheresis, and PBMCs were isolated by Ficoll-Histopaque density gradient centrifugation and then cryopreserved in liquid nitrogen vapor phase. Analytical flow cytometry was used to check the purity and quantity of each magnetically sorted T cell population. Genomic DNA was isolated from each sorted fraction and quantified by UV absorbance on a Nanodrop 2000c. Turning to this clone: This clone's antigen is unknown. The record has no base qualities; no much larger clone is one base away. This sample also contains other DNA sequences that code for the same CDR3.

Broader findings and caveats from the paper: Around 5.4% of naive CD4, 3.5% of naive CD8, about 2.1% of memory CD4, and 0.4% of memory CD8 clonotypes were shared across several donors. Sampling was limited to blood, and TCR repertoires in tissue likely differ from TCR repertoires in blood. Naive subsets generally had larger estimated clonotype richness than memory subsets. Compared with non-shared clonotypes, clonotypes shared by all four sorted-subset donors had higher generation probabilities. Rarefaction of sorted-subset datasets indicated incomplete sequencing despite the large sequencing depth. The genetic and exposure-history diversity represented was limited by the small number of donors. Pairwise subsampling led to the expectation that sequencing depth would affect the degree of clonotype sharing among donors.

Source material: memory CD4+ T cells from PBMCs. The intended sense of this specimen's cell subset or site label: CD45RA-negative fraction. This TCR derives from a man aged 18-30 years in good health. Some clones in this sample may be carry-over from other donors' samples.

The base sequence is TGTGCCAGTCAGGGGGGTTACGAGCAGTACTTC. It encodes CASQGGYEQYF. The rearrangement joined TRBV6-6 to TRBJ2-7; the D segment could be TRBD1, given 7 matching bases. V gives up 9 bases and J gives up 4 bases, and the segment between their germline ends measures 10 bases. The CDR3 measures 11 amino acids from cysteine to phenylalanine. The retained sequence is limited to the CDR3, 33 bases, with the frame set at the first base. Based on the germline V gene (reference sequence), the CDR1 and CDR2 sequences are MNHNY and SVGAGI.